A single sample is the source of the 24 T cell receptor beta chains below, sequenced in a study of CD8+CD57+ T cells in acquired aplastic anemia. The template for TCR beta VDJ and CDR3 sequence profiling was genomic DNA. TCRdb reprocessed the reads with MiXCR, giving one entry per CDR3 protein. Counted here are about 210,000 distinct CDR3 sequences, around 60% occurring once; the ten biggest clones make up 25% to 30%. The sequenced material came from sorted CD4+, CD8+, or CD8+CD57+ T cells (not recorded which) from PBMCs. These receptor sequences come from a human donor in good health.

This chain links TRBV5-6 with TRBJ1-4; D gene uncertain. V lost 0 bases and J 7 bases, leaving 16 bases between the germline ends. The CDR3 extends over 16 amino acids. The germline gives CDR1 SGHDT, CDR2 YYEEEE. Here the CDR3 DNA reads TGTGCCAGCAGCTTGGTTGGGTACAGTAGTACTGAAAAACTGTTTTTT. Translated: CASSLVGYSSTEKLFF.

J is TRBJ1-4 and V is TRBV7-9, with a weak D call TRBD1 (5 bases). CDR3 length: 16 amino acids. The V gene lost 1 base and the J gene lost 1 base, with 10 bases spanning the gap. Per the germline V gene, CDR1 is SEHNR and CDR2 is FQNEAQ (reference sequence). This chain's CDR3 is CASSLGGVGTNEKLFF. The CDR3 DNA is TGTGCCAGCAGCTTAGGGGGCGTGGGAACTAATGAAAAACTGTTTTTT. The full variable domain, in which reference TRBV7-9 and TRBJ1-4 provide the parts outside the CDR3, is DTGVSQNPRHKITKRGQNVTFRCDPISEHNRLYWYRQTLGQGPEFLTYFQNEAQLEKSRLLSDRFSAERPKGSFSTLEIQRTEQGDSAMYLCASSLGGVGTNEKLFFGSGTQLSVL.

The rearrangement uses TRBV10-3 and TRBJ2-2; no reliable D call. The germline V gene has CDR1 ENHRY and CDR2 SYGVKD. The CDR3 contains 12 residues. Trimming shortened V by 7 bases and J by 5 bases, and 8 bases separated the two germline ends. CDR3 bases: TGTGCCATCATGGGCGTGACCGGGGAGCTGTTTTTT. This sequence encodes CAIMGVTGELFF.

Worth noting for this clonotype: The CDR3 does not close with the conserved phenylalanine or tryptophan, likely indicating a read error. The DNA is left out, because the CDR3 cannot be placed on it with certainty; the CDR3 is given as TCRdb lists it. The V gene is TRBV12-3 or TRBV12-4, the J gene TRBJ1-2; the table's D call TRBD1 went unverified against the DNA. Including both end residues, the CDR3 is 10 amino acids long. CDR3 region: CASSETANSY.

Here the CDR3 reads CASSPQGNETQYF. In nucleotides, the CDR3 is TGTGCCAGCAGCCCACAGGGTAATGAGACCCAGTACTTC. The rearrangement links TRBV7-9 to TRBJ2-5; a possible D gene is TRBD1 (6 bases). V lost 5 bases and J 5 bases, leaving 12 bases between the germline ends. Germline-derived CDR1 and CDR2 are SEHNR and FQNEAQ (reference sequence). This CDR3 has 13 amino acids. Complete variable domain (other parts from reference TRBV7-9 and TRBJ2-5): DTGVSQNPRHKITKRGQNVTFRCDPISEHNRLYWYRQTLGQGPEFLTYFQNEAQLEKSRLLSDRFSAERPKGSFSTLEIQRTEQGDSAMYLCASSPQGNETQYFGPGTRLLVL.

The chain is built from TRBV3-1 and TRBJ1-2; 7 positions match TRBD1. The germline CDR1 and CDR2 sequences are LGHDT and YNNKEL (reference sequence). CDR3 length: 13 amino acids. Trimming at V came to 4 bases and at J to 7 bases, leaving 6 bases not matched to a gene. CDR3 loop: CASSRGTVSGYTF. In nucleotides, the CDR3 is TGTGCCAGCAGCCGAGGGACAGTCTCTGGCTACACCTTC.

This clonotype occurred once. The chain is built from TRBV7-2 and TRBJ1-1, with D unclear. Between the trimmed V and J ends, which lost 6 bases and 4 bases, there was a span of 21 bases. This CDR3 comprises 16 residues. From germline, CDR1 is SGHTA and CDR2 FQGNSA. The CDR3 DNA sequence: TGTGCCAGCAGTCTCTATTCTGCCCCCGTGGGCACTGAAGCTTTCTTT. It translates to CASSLYSAPVGTEAFF.

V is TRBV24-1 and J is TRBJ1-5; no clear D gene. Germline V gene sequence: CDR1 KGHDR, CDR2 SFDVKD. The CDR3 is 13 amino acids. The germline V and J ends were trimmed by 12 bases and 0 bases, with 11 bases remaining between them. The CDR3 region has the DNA TGTGCCTCTCGGGCAGATAGCAATCAGCCCCAGCATTTT. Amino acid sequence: CASRADSNQPQHF.

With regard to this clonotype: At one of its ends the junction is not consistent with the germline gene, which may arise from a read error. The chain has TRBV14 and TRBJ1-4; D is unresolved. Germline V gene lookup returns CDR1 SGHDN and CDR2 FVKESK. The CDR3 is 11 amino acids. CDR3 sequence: CAGSQNEKLFF. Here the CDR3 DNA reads TGTGCCGGCAGCCAGAATGAAAAACTGTTTTTT.

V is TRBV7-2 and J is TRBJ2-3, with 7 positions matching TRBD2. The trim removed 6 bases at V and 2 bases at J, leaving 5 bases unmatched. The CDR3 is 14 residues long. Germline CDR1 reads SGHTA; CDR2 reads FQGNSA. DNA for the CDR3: TGTGCCAGCAGGGCCGGGACTATCACAGATACGCAGTATTTT. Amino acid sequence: CASRAGTITDTQYF.

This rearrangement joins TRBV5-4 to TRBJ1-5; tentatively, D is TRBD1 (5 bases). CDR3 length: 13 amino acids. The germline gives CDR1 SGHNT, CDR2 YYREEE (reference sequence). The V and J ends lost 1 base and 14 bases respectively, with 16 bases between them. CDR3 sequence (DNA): TGTGCCAGCAGCTTGCGGGGCAGGGAGCACGAGCATTTT. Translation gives CASSLRGREHEHF.

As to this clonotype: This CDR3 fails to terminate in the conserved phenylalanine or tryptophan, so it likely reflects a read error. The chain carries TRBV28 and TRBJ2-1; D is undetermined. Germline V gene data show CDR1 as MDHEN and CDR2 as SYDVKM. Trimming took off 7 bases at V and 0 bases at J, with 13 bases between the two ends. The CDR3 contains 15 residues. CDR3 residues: CASIIGRSSYNEQFL. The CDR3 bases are TGTGCCAGCATTATAGGCAGGAGCTCCTACAATGAGCAGTTCCTC.

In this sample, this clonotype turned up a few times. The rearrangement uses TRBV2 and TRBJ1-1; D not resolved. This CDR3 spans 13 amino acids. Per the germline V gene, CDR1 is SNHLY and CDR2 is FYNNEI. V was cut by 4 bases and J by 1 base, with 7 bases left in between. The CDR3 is CASSVGENTEAFF. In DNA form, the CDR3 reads TGTGCCAGCAGTGTTGGCGAGAACACTGAAGCTTTCTTT. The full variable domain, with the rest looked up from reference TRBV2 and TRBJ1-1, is EPEVTQTPSHQVTQMGQEVILRCVPISNHLYFYWYRQILGQKVEFLVSFYNNEISEKSEIFDDQFSVERPDGSNFTLKIRSTKLEDSAMYFCASSVGENTEAFFGQGTRLTVV.

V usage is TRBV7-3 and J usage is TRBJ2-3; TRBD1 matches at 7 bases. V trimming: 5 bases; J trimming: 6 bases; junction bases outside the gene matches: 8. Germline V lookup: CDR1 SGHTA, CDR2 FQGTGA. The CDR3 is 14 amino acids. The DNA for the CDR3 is TGTGCCAGCAGCGCTGAGGGGGCTTGGGATACGCAGTATTTT. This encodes CASSAEGAWDTQYF.

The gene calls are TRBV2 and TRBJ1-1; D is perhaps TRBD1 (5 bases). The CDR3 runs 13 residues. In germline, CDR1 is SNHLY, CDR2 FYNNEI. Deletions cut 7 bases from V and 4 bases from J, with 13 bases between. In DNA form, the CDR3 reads TGTGCCAGCACACTAGGGGAGGGCACTGAAGCTTTCTTT. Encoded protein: CASTLGEGTEAFF. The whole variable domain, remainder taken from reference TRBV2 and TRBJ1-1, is EPEVTQTPSHQVTQMGQEVILRCVPISNHLYFYWYRQILGQKVEFLVSFYNNEISEKSEIFDDQFSVERPDGSNFTLKIRSTKLEDSAMYFCASTLGEGTEAFFGQGTRLTVV.

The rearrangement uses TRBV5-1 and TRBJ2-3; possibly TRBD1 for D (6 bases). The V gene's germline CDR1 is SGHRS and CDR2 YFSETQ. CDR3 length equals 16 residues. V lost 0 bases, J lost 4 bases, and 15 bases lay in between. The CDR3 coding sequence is TGCGCCAGCAGCTTGGGTAACAGGGAAGGTGCAGATACGCAGTATTTT. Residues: CASSLGNREGADTQYF.

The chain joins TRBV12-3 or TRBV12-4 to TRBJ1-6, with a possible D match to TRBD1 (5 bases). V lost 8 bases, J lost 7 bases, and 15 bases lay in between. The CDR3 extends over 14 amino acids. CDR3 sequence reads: CASQWGSTNSPLHF. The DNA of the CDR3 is TGTGCCAGCCAATGGGGCAGCACGAATTCACCCCTCCACTTT.

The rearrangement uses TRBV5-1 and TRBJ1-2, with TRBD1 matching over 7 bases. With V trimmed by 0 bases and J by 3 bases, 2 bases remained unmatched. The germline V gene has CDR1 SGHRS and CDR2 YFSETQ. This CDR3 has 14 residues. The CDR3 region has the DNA TGCGCCAGCAGCTTGGATGGGACAGACTATGGCTACACCTTC. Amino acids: CASSLDGTDYGYTF.

CDR3 sequence (DNA): TGTGCCAGCAGCTTGAGGATAGATAATTCCGGAAACACCATATATTTT. This gives the protein CASSLRIDNSGNTIYF. The chain links TRBV5-6 to TRBJ1-3; D is unresolved. With 1 base removed from V and 4 bases from J, the gap between germline ends came to 15 bases. The CDR3 runs to 16 residues. Germline V gene lookup returns CDR1 SGHDT and CDR2 YYEEEE.

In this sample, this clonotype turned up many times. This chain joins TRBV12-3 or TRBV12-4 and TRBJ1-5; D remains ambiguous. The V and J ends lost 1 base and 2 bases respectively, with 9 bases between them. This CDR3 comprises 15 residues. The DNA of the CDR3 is TGTGCCAGCAGTTTAGAAGGTTTTGGCAATCAGCCCCAGCATTTT. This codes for CASSLEGFGNQPQHF.

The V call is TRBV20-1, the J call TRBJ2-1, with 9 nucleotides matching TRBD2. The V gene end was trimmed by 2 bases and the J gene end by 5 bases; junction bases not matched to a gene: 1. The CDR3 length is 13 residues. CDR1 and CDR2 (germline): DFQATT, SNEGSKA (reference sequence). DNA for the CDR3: TGCAGTGCTAGACTAGCGGGAAACAATGAGCAGTTCTTC. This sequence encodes CSARLAGNNEQFF.

CDR3 bases: TGTGCCAGCAGACCCAGGGGGGGGGGGCATGGGAATGAGCAGTTCTTC. Its translation: CASRPRGGGHGNEQFF. The chain recombines TRBV6-5 with TRBJ2-1, with D perhaps given as TRBD1 or TRBD2 (7 bases each). The CDR3 spans 16 residues. The ends were cut back, 6 bases at V and 7 bases at J, with 22 bases in the middle. Germline CDR1 reads MNHEY; CDR2 reads SVGAGI.

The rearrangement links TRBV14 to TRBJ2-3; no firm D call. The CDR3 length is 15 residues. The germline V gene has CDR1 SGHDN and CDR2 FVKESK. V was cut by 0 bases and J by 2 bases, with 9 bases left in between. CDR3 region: CASSQDMGFTDTQYF. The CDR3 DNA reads TGTGCCAGCAGCCAAGATATGGGGTTCACAGATACGCAGTATTTT.

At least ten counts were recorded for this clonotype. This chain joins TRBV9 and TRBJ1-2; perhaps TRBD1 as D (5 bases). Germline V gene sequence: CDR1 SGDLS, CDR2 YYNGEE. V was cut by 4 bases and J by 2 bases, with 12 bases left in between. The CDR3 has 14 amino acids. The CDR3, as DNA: TGTGCCAGCAGCTTAACGACAGCCAACTATGGCTACACCTTC. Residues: CASSLTTANYGYTF. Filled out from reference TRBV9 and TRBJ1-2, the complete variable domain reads DSGVTQTPKHLITATGQRVTLRCSPRSGDLSVYWYQQSLDQGLQFLIQYYNGEERAKGNILERFSAQQFPDLHSELNLSSLELGDSALYFCASSLTTANYGYTFGSGTRLTVV.